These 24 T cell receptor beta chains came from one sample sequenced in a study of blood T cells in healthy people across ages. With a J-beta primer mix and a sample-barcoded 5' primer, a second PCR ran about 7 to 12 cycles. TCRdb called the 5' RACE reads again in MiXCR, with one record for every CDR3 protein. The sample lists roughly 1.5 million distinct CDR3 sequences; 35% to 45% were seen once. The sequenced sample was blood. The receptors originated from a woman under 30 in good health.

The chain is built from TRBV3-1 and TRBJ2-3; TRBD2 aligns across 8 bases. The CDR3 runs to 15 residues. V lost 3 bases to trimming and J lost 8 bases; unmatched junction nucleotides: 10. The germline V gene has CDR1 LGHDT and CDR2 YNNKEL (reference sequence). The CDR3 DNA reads TGTGCCAGCAGCCACAGGCGAGCGGGAGAAGGTACGCAGTATTTT. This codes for CASSHRRAGEGTQYF.

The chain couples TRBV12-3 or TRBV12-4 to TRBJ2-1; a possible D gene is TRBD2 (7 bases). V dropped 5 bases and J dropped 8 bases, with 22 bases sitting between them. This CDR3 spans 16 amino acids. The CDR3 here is CASSARGGRGGYEQFF. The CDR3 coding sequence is TGTGCCAGCAGTGCCCGCGGGGGCCGAGGCGGGTATGAGCAGTTCTTC.

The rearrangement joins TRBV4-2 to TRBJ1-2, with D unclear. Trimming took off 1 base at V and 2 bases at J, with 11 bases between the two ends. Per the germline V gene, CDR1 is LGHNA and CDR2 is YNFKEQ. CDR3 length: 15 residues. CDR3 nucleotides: TGTGCCAGCAGCCAAGGTGTAGGGCAGAACTATGGCTACACCTTC. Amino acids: CASSQGVGQNYGYTF.

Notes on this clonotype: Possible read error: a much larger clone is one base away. CDR3 DNA: TGTGCCAGCAGTGACGCGGACAGCTCCTACGAGCAGTACTTC. It specifies CASSDADSSYEQYF. The chain couples TRBV6-5 to TRBJ2-7; possible D gene TRBD1, 6 bases. The CDR3 has 14 amino acids. Between the trimmed V and J ends, which lost 5 bases and 0 bases, there was a span of 11 bases. Germline V lookup: CDR1 MNHEY, CDR2 SVGAGI.

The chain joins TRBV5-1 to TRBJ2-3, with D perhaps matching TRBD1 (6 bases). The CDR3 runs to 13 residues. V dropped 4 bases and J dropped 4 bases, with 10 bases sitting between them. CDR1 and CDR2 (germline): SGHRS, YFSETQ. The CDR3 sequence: CASSGGQSDTQYF. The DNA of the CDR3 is TGCGCCAGCAGCGGTGGACAGTCAGATACGCAGTATTTT.

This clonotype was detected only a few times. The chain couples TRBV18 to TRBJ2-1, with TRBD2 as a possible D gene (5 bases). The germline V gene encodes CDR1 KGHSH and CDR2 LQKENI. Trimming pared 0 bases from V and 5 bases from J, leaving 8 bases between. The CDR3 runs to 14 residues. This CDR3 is CASSPPPGNNEQFF. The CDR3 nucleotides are TGTGCCAGCTCACCACCCCCGGGAAACAATGAGCAGTTCTTC.

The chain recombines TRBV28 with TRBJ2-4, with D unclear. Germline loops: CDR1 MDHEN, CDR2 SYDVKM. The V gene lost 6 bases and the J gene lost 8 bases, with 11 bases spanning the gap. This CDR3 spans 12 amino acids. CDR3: CASRDVSHIQYF. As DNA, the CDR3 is TGTGCCAGCAGGGACGTCAGTCACATTCAGTACTTC. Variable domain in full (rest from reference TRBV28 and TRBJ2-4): DVKVTQSSRYLVKRTGEKVFLECVQDMDHENMFWYRQDPGLGLRLIYFSYDVKMKEKGDIPEGYSVSREKKERFSLILESASTNQTSMYLCASRDVSHIQYFGAGTRLSVL.

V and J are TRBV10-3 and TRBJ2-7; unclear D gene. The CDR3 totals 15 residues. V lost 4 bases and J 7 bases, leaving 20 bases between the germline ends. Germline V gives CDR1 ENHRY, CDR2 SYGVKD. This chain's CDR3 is CAISGVSDTMREQYF. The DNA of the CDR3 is TGTGCCATCAGTGGTGTGAGTGATACCATGCGAGAGCAGTACTTC.

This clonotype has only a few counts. In DNA, the CDR3 is TGTGCCAGCAGCAAAGGGTTCTGCGGAGATGGCTACACCTTC. Encoded protein: CASSKGFCGDGYTF. The rearrangement links TRBV21-1 to TRBJ1-2. TRBV21-1 is recorded as a pseudogene. The length of the CDR3 is 14 residues.

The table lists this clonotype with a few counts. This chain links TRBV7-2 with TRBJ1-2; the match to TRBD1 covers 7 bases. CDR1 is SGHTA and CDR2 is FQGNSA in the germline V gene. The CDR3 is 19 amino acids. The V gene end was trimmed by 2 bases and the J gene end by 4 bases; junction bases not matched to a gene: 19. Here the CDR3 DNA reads TGTGCCAGCAGCTTATCCTTTTCATTCCGACAGGGTAATGTCTATGGCTACACCTTC. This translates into CASSLSFSFRQGNVYGYTF.

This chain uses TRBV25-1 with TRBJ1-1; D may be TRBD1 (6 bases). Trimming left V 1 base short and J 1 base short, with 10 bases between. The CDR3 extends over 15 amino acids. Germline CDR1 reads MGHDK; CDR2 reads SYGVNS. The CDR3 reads CASSEWQGGNTEAFF. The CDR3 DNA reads TGTGCCAGCAGTGAATGGCAAGGGGGGAACACTGAAGCTTTCTTT.

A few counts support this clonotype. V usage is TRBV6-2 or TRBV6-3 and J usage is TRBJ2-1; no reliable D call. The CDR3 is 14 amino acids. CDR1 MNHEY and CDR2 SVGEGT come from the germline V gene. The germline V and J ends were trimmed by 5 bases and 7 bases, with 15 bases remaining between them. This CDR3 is CASSQRPPRNEQFF. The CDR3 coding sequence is TGTGCCAGCAGTCAAAGACCCCCCCGAAATGAGCAGTTCTTC.

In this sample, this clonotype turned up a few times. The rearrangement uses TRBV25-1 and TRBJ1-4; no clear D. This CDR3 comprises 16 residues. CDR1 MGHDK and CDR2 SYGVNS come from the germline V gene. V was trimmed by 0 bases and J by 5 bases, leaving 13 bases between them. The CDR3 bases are TGTGCCAGCAGTGAATACGGCGCAGCAGAAAATGAAAAACTGTTTTTT. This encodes CASSEYGAAENEKLFF.

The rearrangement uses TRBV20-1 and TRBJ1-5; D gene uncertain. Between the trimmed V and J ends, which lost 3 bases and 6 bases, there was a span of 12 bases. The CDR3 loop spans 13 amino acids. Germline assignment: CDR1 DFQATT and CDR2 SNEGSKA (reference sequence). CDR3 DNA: TGCAGTGCTAGTTCGGGTTGGAGTCAGCCCCAGCATTTT. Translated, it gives CSASSGWSQPQHF.

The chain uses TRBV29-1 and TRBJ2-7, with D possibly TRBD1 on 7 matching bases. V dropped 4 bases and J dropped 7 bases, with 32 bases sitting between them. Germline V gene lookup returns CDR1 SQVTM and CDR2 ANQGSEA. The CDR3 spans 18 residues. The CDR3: CSVVEGATRLGVYNEQYF. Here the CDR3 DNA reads TGCAGCGTTGTGGAGGGGGCGACCCGGTTAGGGGTCTACAATGAGCAGTACTTC.

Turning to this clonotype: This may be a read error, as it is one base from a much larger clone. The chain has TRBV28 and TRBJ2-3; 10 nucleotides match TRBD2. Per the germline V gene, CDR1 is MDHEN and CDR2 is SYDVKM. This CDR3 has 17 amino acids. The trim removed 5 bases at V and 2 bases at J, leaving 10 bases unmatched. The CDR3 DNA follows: TGTGCCAGCAGTATCAGACTAGCGGGCCTGAACACAGATACGCAGTATTTT. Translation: CASSIRLAGLNTDTQYF.

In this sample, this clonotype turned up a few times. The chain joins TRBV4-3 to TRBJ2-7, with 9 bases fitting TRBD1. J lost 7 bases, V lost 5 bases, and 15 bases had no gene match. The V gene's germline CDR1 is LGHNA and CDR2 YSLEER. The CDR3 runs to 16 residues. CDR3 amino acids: CASSKTTGTGSNEQYF. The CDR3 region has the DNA TGCGCCAGCAGCAAAACCACCGGGACAGGGAGTAATGAGCAGTACTTC.

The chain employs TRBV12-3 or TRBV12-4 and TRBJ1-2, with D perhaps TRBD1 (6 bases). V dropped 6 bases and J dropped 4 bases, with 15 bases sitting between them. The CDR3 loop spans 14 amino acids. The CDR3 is CASSPTGIIYGYTF. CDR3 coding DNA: TGTGCCAGCAGCCCTACAGGGATCATCTATGGCTACACCTTC.

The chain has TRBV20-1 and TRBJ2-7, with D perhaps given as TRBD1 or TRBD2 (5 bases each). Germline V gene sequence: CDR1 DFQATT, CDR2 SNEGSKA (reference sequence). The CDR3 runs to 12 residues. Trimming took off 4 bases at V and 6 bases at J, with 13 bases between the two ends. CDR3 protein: CSANRGTGEQYF. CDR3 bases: TGCAGTGCTAACCGAGGGACGGGCGAGCAGTACTTC.

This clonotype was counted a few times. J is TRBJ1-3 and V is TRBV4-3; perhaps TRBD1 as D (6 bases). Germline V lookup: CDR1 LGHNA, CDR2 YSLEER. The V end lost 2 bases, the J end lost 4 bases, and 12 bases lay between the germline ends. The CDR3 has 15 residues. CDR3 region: CASSQSTGSGNTIYF. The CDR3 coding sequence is TGCGCCAGCAGCCAATCCACAGGGTCCGGAAACACCATATATTTT.

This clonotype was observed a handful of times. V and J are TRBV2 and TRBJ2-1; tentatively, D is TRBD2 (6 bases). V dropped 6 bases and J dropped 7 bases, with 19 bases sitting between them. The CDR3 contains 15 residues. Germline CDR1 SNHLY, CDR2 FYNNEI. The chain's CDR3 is CASRRPTHRGNEQFF. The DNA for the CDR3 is TGTGCCAGCAGAAGACCAACACACCGGGGGAATGAGCAGTTCTTC.

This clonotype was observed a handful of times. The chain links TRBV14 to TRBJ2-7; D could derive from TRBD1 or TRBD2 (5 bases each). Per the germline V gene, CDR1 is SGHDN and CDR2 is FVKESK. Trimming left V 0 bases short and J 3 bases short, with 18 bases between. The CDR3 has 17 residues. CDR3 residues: CASSQEAFGGQGYEQYF. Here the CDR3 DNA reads TGTGCCAGCAGCCAAGAGGCCTTTGGGGGTCAGGGCTACGAGCAGTACTTC.

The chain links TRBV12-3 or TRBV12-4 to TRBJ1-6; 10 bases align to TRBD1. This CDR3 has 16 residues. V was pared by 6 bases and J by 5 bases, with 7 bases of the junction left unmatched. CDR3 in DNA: TGTGCCAGCAGCTCGGGACAGGGGTCGAATAATTCACCCCTCCACTTT. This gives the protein CASSSGQGSNNSPLHF.

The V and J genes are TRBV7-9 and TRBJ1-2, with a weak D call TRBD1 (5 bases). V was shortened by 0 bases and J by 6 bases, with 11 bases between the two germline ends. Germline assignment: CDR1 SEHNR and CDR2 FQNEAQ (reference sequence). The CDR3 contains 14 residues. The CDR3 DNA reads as TGTGCCAGCAGCTTAGCGTTACTGGGACATGGCTACACCTTC. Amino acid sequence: CASSLALLGHGYTF.